This T cell receptor beta chain was profiled in a study of blood T cells in healthy people across ages (dated by TCRdb to the mid-2010s). At the level of the whole study: Template switching captured roughly one uniquely barcoded TCR beta cDNA molecule per two T cells in model experiments. To track age-related changes in TCR beta repertoire diversity, the study relied on deep sequencing normalized with unique cDNA molecular identifiers. Donors were grouped into four age groups: young (average about 15 years), middle-aged (about 38), aged (around 62) and long-lived (about 82). To avoid experimental bias, donors of different ages were distributed randomly across sequencing lanes. Using the same blood draw, the study looked at two additional independent replicas of 1 million unique cDNA reads for two donors, one aged 18 to 30 and the other aged 80 or older.

The receptor library was made with 5' RACE. The run used an Illumina HiSeq 2500. A second PCR of roughly 6 to 12 cycles was run with a J-beta primer mix and a sample-barcoded 5' primer. A template-switch 5' adaptor carrying 12 random nucleotides introduced a unique molecular identifier onto each TCR beta cDNA molecule. Each sample yielded at least 2.5 million CDR3-containing paired-end reads. First-strand cDNA synthesis was performed from all RNA using the Mint cDNA synthesis kit, with priming by a TRBC-specific oligonucleotide. All cDNA was treated with uracil-DNA glycosylase and then went through a first 18-cycle PCR with the universal primers M1SS and BC2_uni_R. The paper's processing steps were these. Normalization of each sample was performed by random selection of 1 million high-quality reads, each carrying a distinct molecular identifier. Instead of being binned into consensus sequences, reads with shared molecular identifiers were discarded. CDR3 identification, clonotype clustering and error correction used MiTCR with a Q25 quality threshold and the strictest error-elimination algorithm. A nonparametric unseen species model with Euler transformation was used to estimate lower-bound total TCR beta diversity. TCRdb reanalyzed the raw reads on its own, using fastp at Q25 for trimming and MiXCR for clone calling, and kept in-frame beta chains. Here each entry gathers all rows of one CDR3 protein and keeps the most common genes and DNA. The V and J calls and clone size come from TCRdb's table, not from the authors' own analysis. The sample table holds hundreds of thousands of distinct CDR3 sequences, of which roughly 44% were seen once. Of the sample, roughly 19% is held by the ten largest clones.

General study outcomes and caveats: Donor CMV infection status was unknown, potentially confounding age-related changes in expanded clonotypes. The percentage of naive T cells measured by flow cytometry correlated strongly with observed TCR beta diversity. Conclusive comparison of naive and antigen-experienced compartments was prevented by the profiling of bulk unsorted PBMCs. Compared with the aged group, more naive CD4+ T cells, fewer expanded clones and increased TCR diversity were shown by the long-lived group, suggesting age selection. Estimates of total diversity based on one million sequenced T cells were regarded as lower bounds and as underestimates. Observed TCR beta diversity per million T cells fell roughly linearly with age, and a significant reduction was already apparent by age around 44.

Donors were 40 or so systemically healthy Caucasian individuals from Russia aged roughly 6 to 90 years. Each donor gave 8.5 to 10 milliliters of peripheral blood, collected into EDTA-treated Vacutainer tubes. Ficoll-Paque density-gradient centrifugation was used to isolate PBMCs, with at least 6.5 million per sample. Total RNA, at least 5 micrograms per sample, was extracted from PBMCs with Trizol reagent. The percentages of naive CD45RAhigh/CD27high T cells were determined by flow cytometry on a PBMC aliquot from every donor. CDR1 and CDR2 are drawn from the germline V gene (reference sequence): DFQATT, SNEGSKA. The CDR3 starts with the cysteine, ends with the phenylalanine, and has 12 residues. Only the CDR3 region is kept as DNA, spanning 36 bases read in frame from base 1. This clonotype showed up just once. Its antigen target is currently unknown. No base quality values were provided; no much bigger clone lies one nucleotide off. Just one read gives weak support.

This sequence uses TRBV20-1 and TRBJ1-1; 7 middle bases align to TRBD1. This sequence originates from a man aged 55-75 years in good health. Sequencing was carried out using blood. The CDR3 amino acid sequence is: CRTGQTNTEAFF. The DNA reads TGCAGAACGGGACAGACGAACACTGAAGCTTTCTTT.